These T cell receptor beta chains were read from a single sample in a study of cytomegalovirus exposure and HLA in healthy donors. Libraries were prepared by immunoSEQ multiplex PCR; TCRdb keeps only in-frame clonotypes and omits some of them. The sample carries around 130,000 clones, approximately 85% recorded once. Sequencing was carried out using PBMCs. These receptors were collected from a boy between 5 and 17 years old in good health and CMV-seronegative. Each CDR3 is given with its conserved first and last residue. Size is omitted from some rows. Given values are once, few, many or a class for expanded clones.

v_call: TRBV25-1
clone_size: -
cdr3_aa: CASSDLAGSSYNEQFF

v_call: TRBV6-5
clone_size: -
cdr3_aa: CASSSPGLAFATQYF

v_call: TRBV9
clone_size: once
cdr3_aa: CASSALLNYGYTF

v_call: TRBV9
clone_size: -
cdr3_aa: CASSADRGVADSYGYTF

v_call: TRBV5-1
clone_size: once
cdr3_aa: CASSLAAAGGLAGDHEQFF

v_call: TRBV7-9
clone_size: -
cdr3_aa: CASSVGTANQPQHF

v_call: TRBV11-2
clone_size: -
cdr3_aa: CASSLGFGGMNTEAFF

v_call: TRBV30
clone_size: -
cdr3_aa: CAWSAGTGKLEAFF

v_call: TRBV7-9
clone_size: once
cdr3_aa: CASSLGGDLNSPLHF

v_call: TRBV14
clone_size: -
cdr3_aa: CASSRLRDRGINEQFF

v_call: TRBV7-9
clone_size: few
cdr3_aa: CASSLAGTVKYEQYF

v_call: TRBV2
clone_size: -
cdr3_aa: CASSEATSFVYEQYF

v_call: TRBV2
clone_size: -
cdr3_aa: CASRFGLLLFF

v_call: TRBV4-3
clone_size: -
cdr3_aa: CASSQGPGNEQFF

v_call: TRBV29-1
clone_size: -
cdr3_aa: CSARGPLLNTEAFF

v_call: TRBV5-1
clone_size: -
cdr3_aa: CASSVSGGRDEQFF

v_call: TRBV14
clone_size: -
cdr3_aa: CASSLTGLVTGELFF

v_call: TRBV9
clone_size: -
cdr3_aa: CASSELGGSGNTIYF

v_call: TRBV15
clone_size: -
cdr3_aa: CATSRPDRGRENEQFF

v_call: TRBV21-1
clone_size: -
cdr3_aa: CASSKVVRPNEKLFF

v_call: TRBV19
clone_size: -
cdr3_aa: CASSRGQENLYGYTF

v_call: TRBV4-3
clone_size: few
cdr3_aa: CASSQDWLAGAEQYF

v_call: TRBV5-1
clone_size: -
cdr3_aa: CASSLIDSNYGYPF

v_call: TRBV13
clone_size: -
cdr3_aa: CASSFGSGDNNGYTF

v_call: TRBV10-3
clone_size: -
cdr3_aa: CATDPGSSSTDTQYF

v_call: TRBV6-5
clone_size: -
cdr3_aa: CASIPRAGWAGELFF

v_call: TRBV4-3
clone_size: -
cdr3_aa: CASSQRRSSHEQYF

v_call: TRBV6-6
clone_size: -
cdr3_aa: CASSYSRALTTDTQYF

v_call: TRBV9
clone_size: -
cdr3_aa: CASSVGGPYSNQPQHF

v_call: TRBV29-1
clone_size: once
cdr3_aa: CSVDGGSSNYGYTF

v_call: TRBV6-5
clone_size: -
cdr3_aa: CASSYLGRENTGELFF

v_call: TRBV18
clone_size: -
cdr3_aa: CASSPPSGAKNIQYF

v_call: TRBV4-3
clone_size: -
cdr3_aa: CASSQEQGAGNTIYF

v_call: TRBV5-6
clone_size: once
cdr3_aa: CASSLGRGNRKLFF

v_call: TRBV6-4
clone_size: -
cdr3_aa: CASSRDDRNEQFF

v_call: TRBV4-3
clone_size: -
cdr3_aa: CASSQDIAPGELFF

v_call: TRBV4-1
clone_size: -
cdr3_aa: CASSQGTSGSEQYF

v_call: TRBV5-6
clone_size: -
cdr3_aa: CASSSRGPLEVAQYF

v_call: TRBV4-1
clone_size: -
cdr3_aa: CASSQDGAGGFQETQYF

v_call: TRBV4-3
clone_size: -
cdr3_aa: CASSQEWGLPGYGYTF